The clone carrying this TCR beta chain appeared a few times. The data stem from a study of cytomegalovirus exposure and HLA in healthy donors. Both 60 Vbeta primers and 13 Jbeta primers went into the PCR. TCRdb's copy holds only in-frame clones and misses some; the assay was immunoSEQ multiplex PCR. The sample carries roughly 160,000 clones, roughly two thirds recorded once. The CDR3 is 14 amino acids. The V end was cut by 0 bases, the J end by 5 bases, with 8 bases between. Germline CDR1 and CDR2: MNHEY and SVGAGI. The chain has TRBV6-5 and TRBJ2-1, with D hard to call. Material for sequencing was PBMCs. This clonotype was obtained from a woman younger than 45 in good health and CMV-seronegative. CDR3 sequence reads: CASSYSFRNNEQFF. As DNA, the CDR3 is TGTGCCAGCAGTTACTCTTTCCGTAACAATGAGCAGTTCTTC.